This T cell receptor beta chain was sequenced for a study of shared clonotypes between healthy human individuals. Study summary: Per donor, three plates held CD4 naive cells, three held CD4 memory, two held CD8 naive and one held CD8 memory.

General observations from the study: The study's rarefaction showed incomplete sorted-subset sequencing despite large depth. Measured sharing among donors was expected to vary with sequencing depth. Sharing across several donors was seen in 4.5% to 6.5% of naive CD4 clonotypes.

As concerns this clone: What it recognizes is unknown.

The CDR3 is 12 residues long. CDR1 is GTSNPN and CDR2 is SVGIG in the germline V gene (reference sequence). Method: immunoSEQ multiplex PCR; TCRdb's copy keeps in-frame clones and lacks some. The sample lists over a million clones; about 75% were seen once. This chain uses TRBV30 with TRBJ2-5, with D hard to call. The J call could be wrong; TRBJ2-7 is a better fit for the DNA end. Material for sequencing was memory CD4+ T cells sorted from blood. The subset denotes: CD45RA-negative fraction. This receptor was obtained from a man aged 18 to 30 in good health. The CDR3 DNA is TGTGCCTGGAGTGCCATCGGCAACGAGCAGTACTTC. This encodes CAWSAIGNEQYF.